Listed here is a single TCR beta chain. Sequencing was performed with immunoSEQ multiplex PCR; in TCRdb, only in-frame clones are kept and a portion is missing. The table has about 140,000 clones, 70% to 80% seen once. The data belong to a study of blood T cell repertoires in COVID-19. About the research overall: In each case, the material was cDNA or gDNA derived from T cells, B-cell-depleted T cells, or PBMCs.

This CDR3 region has 14 residues. Trimming took 2 bases from V and 2 from J, leaving 9 bases between them. CDR1 is MGHDK, CDR2 SYGVNS, per germline. The rearrangement joins TRBV25-1 to TRBJ1-1, with unresolved D. The sample was peripheral blood. The receptor was derived from a woman aged 45-65 years with active or convalescent COVID-19. In DNA, the CDR3 is TGTGCCAGCAGTGAAGATAACTTCAACACTGAAGCTTTCTTT. Its translation is CASSEDNFNTEAFF.